The 3 T cell receptor beta chains presented below share a single source sample, sequenced in a study of identical twins' blood T cells. TCRdb recomputed calls from the 5' RACE reads with MiXCR, one row per CDR3 protein. There are roughly 340,000 distinct CDR3 sequences in the sample; under 30% occur only once, and 6% to 7% lies in the top ten. Sequences were obtained from PBMCs. These TCRs come from a woman aged 18 to 50 in good health.

This rearrangement joins TRBV12-5 to TRBJ1-1; D is perhaps TRBD1 (5 bases). Germline CDR1 and CDR2: LGHNT and FRNRAP. The CDR3 has 15 residues. V dropped 7 bases and J dropped 3 bases, with 18 bases sitting between them. This CDR3 is CASASGGGGDTEAFF. The CDR3 DNA follows: TGTGCTAGTGCCTCGGGGGGTGGAGGGGACACTGAAGCTTTCTTT.

This clonotype has at least ten counts. The chain uses TRBV7-2 and TRBJ1-3; 7 nucleotides line up with TRBD1. J was trimmed by 0 bases and V by 4 bases; bases with no gene match: 18. This CDR3 is built from 20 residues. CDR1 is SGHTA, CDR2 FQGNSA, per germline. The CDR3 DNA reads as TGTGCCAGCAGCTCCAACCCGACAGGGCGTTTACCCACCTCTGGAAACACCATATATTTT. This codes for CASSSNPTGRLPTSGNTIYF.

This clonotype occurred once. Just one base apart from a much larger clone, this may be a read error. V gene TRBV10-3 combines with J gene TRBJ1-6; tentative D call: TRBD1 (6 bases). Germline assignment: CDR1 ENHRY and CDR2 SYGVKD. There are 15 residues in the CDR3. V gave up 6 bases and J gave up 5 bases, with 14 bases separating them. CDR3 in DNA: TGTGCCATCAGAACAGGGCCGGACAATAATTCACCCCTCCACTTT. This translates into CAIRTGPDNNSPLHF.